The text below deals with one TCR beta chain. The source of the sample is a study of shared T cell receptors in the human thymus. The CDR3 is 17 amino acids. V gave up 4 bases and J gave up 0 bases, with 16 bases separating them. Germline V gene lookup returns CDR1 LNHDA and CDR2 SQIVND (reference sequence). Method: immunoSEQ multiplex PCR; TCRdb's copy keeps in-frame clones and lacks some. There are about 730,000 clones in the sample; approximately 85% occur only once, and roughly 0.01% lies in the top ten. The sample was also linked to a second study, of human thymus T cells. This second report adds: Thymus specimens were resections from corrective heart surgery. What appeared biased in thymic and blood repertoires was the usage of V and J genes.

Sequencing used thymocytes. V gene TRBV19 combines with J gene TRBJ1-5; D might be TRBD1 (5 bases). The receptor's source is a girl under two years old with a congenital heart defect. The CDR3, as DNA: TGTGCCAGTAGTAGAGCAATTAGACAGACTAGCAATCAGCCCCAGCATTTT. This gives the protein CASSRAIRQTSNQPQHF. The full variable domain, in which reference TRBV19 and TRBJ1-5 provide the parts outside the CDR3, is DGGITQSPKYLFRKEGQNVTLSCEQNLNHDAMYWYRQDPGQGLRLIYYSQIVNDFQKGDIAEGYSVSREKKESFPLTVTSAQKNPTAFYLCASSRAIRQTSNQPQHFGDGTRLSIL.